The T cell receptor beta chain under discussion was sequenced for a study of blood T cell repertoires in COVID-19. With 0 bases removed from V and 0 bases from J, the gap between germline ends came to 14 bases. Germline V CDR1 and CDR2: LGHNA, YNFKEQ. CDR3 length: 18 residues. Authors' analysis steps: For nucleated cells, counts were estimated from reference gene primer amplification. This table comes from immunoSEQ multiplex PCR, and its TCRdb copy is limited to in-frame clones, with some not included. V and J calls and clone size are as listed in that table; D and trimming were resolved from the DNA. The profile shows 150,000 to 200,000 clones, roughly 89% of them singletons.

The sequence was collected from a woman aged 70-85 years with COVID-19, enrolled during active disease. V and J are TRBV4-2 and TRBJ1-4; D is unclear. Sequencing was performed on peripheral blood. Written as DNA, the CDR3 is TGTGCCAGCAGCCAAGAGTCCGGGAGGACTGCAACTAATGAAAAACTGTTTTTT. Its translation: CASSQESGRTATNEKLFF.